This TCR beta chain was captured in a study of radiation and T cells in renal cell carcinoma. Time point given: baseline pretreatment blood. The treatment denotes: 15 Gy SBRT to primary tumor, nephrectomy 4 weeks later. Germline CDR1 WNHNN, CDR2 SYGVQD (reference sequence). The CDR3 is 16 amino acids. V was trimmed by 2 bases and J by 1 base, leaving 13 bases between them. Here immunoSEQ multiplex PCR was the method, and the copy in TCRdb shows in-frame clones only, minus some. The data hold approximately 140,000 clones, with around four fifths observed a single time. The sample consisted of blood, taken from a patient whose treatment included radiotherapy and nephrectomy. J is TRBJ2-3 and V is TRBV10-1; maybe TRBD2 (7 bases). This TCR derives from a woman aged 45-65 years with renal cell carcinoma. The CDR3 protein is CASSERFGGRTDTQYF. As DNA, the CDR3 is TGCGCCAGCAGTGAGAGGTTCGGGGGGCGCACAGATACGCAGTATTTT.